These 10 T cell receptor beta chains came from one sample sequenced in a study of CD8+ T cells in alopecia areata. RNA was isolated and reverse transcribed to cDNA, the sequencing template. Profiled with immunoSEQ multiplex PCR; TCRdb holds only in-frame clones, not every one. Among 150,000 to 200,000 clones listed, approximately 52% were seen once. The treatment here: oral pan-JAK inhibitor, 5-10 mg twice daily. The sample consisted of CD4+ T cells sorted from blood, taken between weeks 55 and 65, from a patient treated with tofacitinib. The receptors shown here come from a human donor with alopecia areata.

The chain joins TRBV7-2 to TRBJ2-5, with 10 bases lining up with TRBD2. The V gene end was trimmed by 1 base and the J gene end by 11 bases; junction bases not matched to a gene: 4. The V gene's germline CDR1 is SGHTA and CDR2 FQGNSA. The CDR3 contains 13 residues. The CDR3 loop is CASSLVRAGGQYF. DNA of the CDR3: TGTGCCAGCAGCTTAGTCCGAGCGGGGGGGCAGTACTTC.

This clone was found a few times. This rearrangement joins TRBV15 to TRBJ2-4; D uncertain. Trimming pared 8 bases from V and 10 bases from J, leaving 9 bases between. The CDR3 has 10 residues. The germline V gene encodes CDR1 LNHNV and CDR2 YYDKDF (reference sequence). The CDR3 DNA sequence: TGTGCCACCGGGCACGGTATTCAGTACTTC. Translating it yields CATGHGIQYF.

This chain connects TRBV27 to TRBJ1-1; D is uncertain. Looked up from germline, CDR1 is MNHEY and CDR2 is SMNVEV (reference sequence). V dropped 9 bases and J dropped 8 bases, with 16 bases sitting between them. The CDR3 extends over 12 amino acids. CDR3 region: CASYGFRTEAFF. DNA of the CDR3: TGTGCCAGTTACGGATTTAGGACCGAAGCTTTCTTT.

This clone came up many times. This sequence joins TRBV5-8 and TRBJ2-6; D gene unclear. V was trimmed by 9 bases and J by 0 bases, leaving 10 bases between them. The CDR3 spans 14 residues. CDR1 is SGHTS and CDR2 is YDEGEE in the germline V gene. The CDR3 loop reads CATFRSSGANVLTF. CDR3 sequence (DNA): TGTGCCACCTTCCGAAGCTCTGGGGCCAACGTCCTGACTTTC.

This chain uses TRBV5-1 with TRBJ1-2; weak D call: TRBD1 (5 bases). Between the trimmed V and J ends, which lost 1 base and 8 bases, there was a span of 12 bases. Germline CDR1 SGHRS, CDR2 YFSETQ. The CDR3 has 13 residues. Here the CDR3 DNA reads TGCGCCAGCAGCTTGATGTCAGGGCACGGCTACACCTTC. This encodes CASSLMSGHGYTF.

A few counts support this clone. This chain connects TRBV6-5 to TRBJ2-7; the D gene could be TRBD1 or TRBD2 (5 bases each). This CDR3 is 14 amino acids long. The V gene's germline CDR1 is MNHEY and CDR2 SVGAGI. V lost 7 bases and J 2 bases, leaving 15 bases between the germline ends. The CDR3 sequence: CASTYSRDAYEQYF. The CDR3 DNA follows: TGTGCCAGCACCTACAGCCGGGACGCCTACGAGCAGTACTTC.

The chain is built from TRBV27 and TRBJ2-7; weak D call: TRBD2 (6 bases). The CDR3 contains 14 residues. Germline CDR1 is MNHEY and CDR2 is SMNVEV (reference sequence). Trimming pared 7 bases from V and 1 base from J, leaving 14 bases between. The CDR3 sequence: CASKFSGGSYEQYF. DNA for the CDR3: TGTGCCAGCAAATTTTCCGGGGGATCCTACGAGCAGTACTTC.

This sequence joins TRBV29-1 and TRBJ1-1; no clear D. Germline loops: CDR1 SQVTM, CDR2 ANQGSEA. The CDR3 loop spans 11 amino acids. V shed 5 bases and J shed 11 bases, with 15 bases lying between them. CDR3: CSVQRREDAFF. The CDR3 DNA reads TGCAGCGTTCAAAGGCGTGAGGATGCTTTCTTT.

This clone came up once. The rearrangement joins TRBV30 to TRBJ2-7, with a tentative D call TRBD2 (6 bases). The germline CDR1 and CDR2 sequences are GTSNPN and SVGIG (reference sequence). The V gene lost 0 bases and the J gene lost 2 bases, with 14 bases spanning the gap. This CDR3 is 15 amino acids long. Written as DNA, the CDR3 is TGTGCCTGGAGTGTACGGGGGAATAGGGCCTACGAGCAGTACTTC. Translated, it gives CAWSVRGNRAYEQYF.

The chain employs TRBV4-1 and TRBJ2-5, with D tentatively TRBD2 (6 bases). V was clipped by 3 bases and J by 5 bases, with 13 bases between them. CDR3 length: 14 amino acids. Per the germline V gene, CDR1 is MGHRA and CDR2 is YSYEKL. The DNA of the CDR3 is TGCGCCAGCAGCCACGGGGGAGTGGGGGAGACCCAGTACTTC. It translates to CASSHGGVGETQYF.